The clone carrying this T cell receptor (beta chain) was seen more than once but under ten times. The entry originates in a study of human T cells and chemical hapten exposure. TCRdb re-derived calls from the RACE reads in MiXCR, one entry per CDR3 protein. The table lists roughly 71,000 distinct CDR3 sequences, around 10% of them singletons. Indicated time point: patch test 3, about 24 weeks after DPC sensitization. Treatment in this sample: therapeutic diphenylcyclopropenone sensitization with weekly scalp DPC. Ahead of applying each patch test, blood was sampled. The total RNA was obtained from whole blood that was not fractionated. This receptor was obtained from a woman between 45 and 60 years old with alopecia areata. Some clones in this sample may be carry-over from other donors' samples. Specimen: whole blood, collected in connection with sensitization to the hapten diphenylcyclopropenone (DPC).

This chain's CDR3 is CASSRGIRQPQHF. CDR3 sequence (DNA): TGTGCCAGCAGTAGGGGAATACGGCAGCCCCAGCATTTT. The chain is built from TRBV7-9 and TRBJ1-5, with D tentatively TRBD1 (5 bases). Trimming removed 6 bases at V and 7 bases at J, with 13 bases between. The CDR3 contains 13 residues. Germline lookup yields CDR1 SEHNR and CDR2 FQNEAQ (reference sequence).